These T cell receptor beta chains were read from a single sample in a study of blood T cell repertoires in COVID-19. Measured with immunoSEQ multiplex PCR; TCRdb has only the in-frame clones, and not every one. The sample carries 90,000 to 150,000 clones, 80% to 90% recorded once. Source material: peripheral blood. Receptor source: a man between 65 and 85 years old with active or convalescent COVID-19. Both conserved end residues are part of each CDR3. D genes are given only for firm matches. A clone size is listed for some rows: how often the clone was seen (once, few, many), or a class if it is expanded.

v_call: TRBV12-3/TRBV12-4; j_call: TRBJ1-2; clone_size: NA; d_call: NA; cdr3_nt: TGTGCCAGCAGTCGACAGGAAAACTATGGCTACACCTTC; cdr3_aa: CASSRQENYGYTF
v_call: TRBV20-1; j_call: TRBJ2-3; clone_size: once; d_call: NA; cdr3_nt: TGCAGTGCGACCCCAGGGGATACGCAGTATTTT; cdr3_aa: CSATPGDTQYF
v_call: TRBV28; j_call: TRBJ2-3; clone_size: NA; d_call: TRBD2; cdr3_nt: TGTGCCAGCAGGGGATTACCGGGACTAGCGGGAGGGCCCCCAGATACGCAGTATTTT; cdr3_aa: CASRGLPGLAGGPPDTQYF
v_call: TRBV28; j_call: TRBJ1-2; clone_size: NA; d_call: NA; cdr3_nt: TGTGCCAGCAGTTTCGGTTTCGGTGGCTATGGCTACACCTTC; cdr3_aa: CASSFGFGGYGYTF
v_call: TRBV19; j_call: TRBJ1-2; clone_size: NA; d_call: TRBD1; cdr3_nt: TGTGCCAGTAGTATGACAGGGGAGTCTTGGGGCTACACCTTC; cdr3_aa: CASSMTGESWGYTF
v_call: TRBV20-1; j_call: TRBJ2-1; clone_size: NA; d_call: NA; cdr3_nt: TGCAGTGCTAGTCGCAGCGGCCTCGTTTACAATGAGCAGTTCTTC; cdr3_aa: CSASRSGLVYNEQFF
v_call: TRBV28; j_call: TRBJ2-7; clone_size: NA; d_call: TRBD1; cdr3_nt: TGTGCCAGCAGGGGGAGACAGGGTTGGGACGAGCAGTACTTC; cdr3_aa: CASRGRQGWDEQYF
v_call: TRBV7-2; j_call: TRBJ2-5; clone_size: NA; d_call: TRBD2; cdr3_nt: TGTGCCAGCAGCTTAGAGGCGGGAGGGACCCAGTACTTC; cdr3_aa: CASSLEAGGTQYF
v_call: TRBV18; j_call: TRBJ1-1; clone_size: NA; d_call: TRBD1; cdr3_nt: TGTGCCAGCTCACCAACAGGGGGAACTGAAGCTTTCTTT; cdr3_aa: CASSPTGGTEAFF
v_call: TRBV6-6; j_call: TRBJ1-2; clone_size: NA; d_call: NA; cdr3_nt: TGTGCCAGCAGTCCACTCGAGGCCCGAACCGCTAACTATGGCTACACCTTC; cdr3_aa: CASSPLEARTANYGYTF
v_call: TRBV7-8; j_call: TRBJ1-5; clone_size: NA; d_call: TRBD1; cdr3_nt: TGTGCCAGCGGCCGGGACAGTAATCAGCCCCAGCATTTT; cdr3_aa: CASGRDSNQPQHF
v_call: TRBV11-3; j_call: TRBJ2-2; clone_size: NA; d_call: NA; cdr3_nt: TGTGCCAGCAGCTTAAGCGCGGGGTTCGGGGAGCTGTTTTTT; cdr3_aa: CASSLSAGFGELFF